These 30 T cell receptor beta chains were sequenced from one sample in a study of blood T cell repertoires in COVID-19. Using immunoSEQ multiplex PCR, the repertoire was profiled, and TCRdb retains in-frame clones only, with some absent. Seen here are 110,000 to 150,000 clones, 75% to 90% observed once, and the top ten hold 44%. Source material: peripheral blood. All receptors come from a human donor in a cohort sampled during active COVID-19.

J is TRBJ1-1 and V is TRBV10-3; the D gene is possibly TRBD1 (5 bases). The CDR3 runs 13 residues. V was clipped by 6 bases and J by 4 bases, with 12 bases between them. The germline V gene encodes CDR1 ENHRY and CDR2 SYGVKD. The CDR3 sequence: CAISPEQGTEAFF. CDR3 DNA: TGTGCCATCAGCCCGGAGCAGGGCACTGAAGCTTTCTTT.

The V gene is TRBV9, the J gene TRBJ1-6, with D uncertain. CDR1 is SGDLS, CDR2 YYNGEE, per germline. The CDR3 is 16 amino acids. The V end lost 7 bases, the J end lost 0 bases, and 14 bases lay between the germline ends. The chain's CDR3 is CASARGSSSYNSPLHF. CDR3 in DNA: TGTGCCAGCGCGAGAGGTTCCAGCTCCTATAATTCACCCCTCCACTTT. Based on the CDR3 plus reference TRBV9 and TRBJ1-6, the full variable domain is DSGVTQTPKHLITATGQRVTLRCSPRSGDLSVYWYQQSLDQGLQFLIQYYNGEERAKGNILERFSAQQFPDLHSELNLSSLELGDSALYFCASARGSSSYNSPLHFGNGTRLTVT.

The chain combines TRBV5-6 with TRBJ1-2; perhaps TRBD1 as D (5 bases). Germline loops: CDR1 SGHDT, CDR2 YYEEEE. This CDR3 is 13 amino acids long. V was cut by 5 bases and J by 6 bases, with 14 bases left in between. In nucleotides, the CDR3 is TGTGCCAGCAGACCAAGGAGGGGACATGGCTACACCTTC. It encodes CASRPRRGHGYTF.

The chain recombines TRBV4-3 with TRBJ2-1, with D unclear. Germline V CDR1 and CDR2: LGHNA, YSLEER. The CDR3 extends over 14 amino acids. V was shortened by 3 bases and J by 6 bases, with 12 bases between the two germline ends. CDR3 DNA: TGCGCCAGCAGCCAGGTAGGAGTTCTCAATGAGCAGTTCTTC. Protein: CASSQVGVLNEQFF.

The chain combines TRBV4-1 with TRBJ2-1; 9 bases are shared with TRBD1. CDR1 is MGHRA and CDR2 is YSYEKL in the germline V gene. The CDR3 is 15 residues long. V gave up 1 base and J gave up 4 bases; unmatched junction bases: 2. CDR3 in amino acids: CASSQGTGDYNEQFF. The CDR3, as DNA: TGCGCCAGCAGCCAAGGGACAGGGGATTACAATGAGCAGTTCTTC.

This clone was seen just once. This chain joins TRBV18 and TRBJ1-1, with D uncertain. The V end was cut by 3 bases, the J end by 5 bases, with 7 bases between. The CDR3 length is 12 residues. Germline V gene data show CDR1 as KGHSH and CDR2 as LQKENI. The DNA of the CDR3 is TGTGCCAGCTCACCCGGAGAAACTGAAGCTTTCTTT. Translating it yields CASSPGETEAFF.

This clone turned up a few times. The chain has TRBV3-1 (or the pseudogene TRBV3-2) and TRBJ1-2; D is unresolved. Germline CDR1 and CDR2: LGHDT and YNNKEL (reference sequence). The CDR3 runs 15 residues. Trimming removed 0 bases from V and 0 bases from J, with 8 bases in between. CDR3 sequence (DNA): TGTGCCAGCAGCCAAGACGAGGTCTCTAACTATGGCTACACCTTC. Residues: CASSQDEVSNYGYTF.

This chain connects TRBV9 to TRBJ1-2; D might be TRBD1 (6 bases). The V end was cut by 1 base, the J end by 7 bases, with 14 bases between. Looked up from germline, CDR1 is SGDLS and CDR2 is YYNGEE. The CDR3 length is 14 residues. Here the CDR3 reads CASSVQSQGPGYTF. The CDR3 DNA is TGTGCCAGCAGCGTACAGTCACAGGGCCCTGGCTACACCTTC.

The chain uses TRBV5-1 and TRBJ2-1; 15 positions agree with TRBD2. CDR1 and CDR2 (germline): SGHRS, YFSETQ. The CDR3 spans 19 residues. V dropped 4 bases and J dropped 0; count of bases not matched to a gene: 8. CDR3 loop: CASSPGLAGGLRSYNEQFF. CDR3 in DNA: TGCGCCAGCAGCCCGGGACTAGCGGGGGGCCTCCGCTCCTACAATGAGCAGTTCTTC.

This clone showed up just once. The chain uses TRBV9 and TRBJ2-1; the match to TRBD2 covers 9 bases. Germline CDR1 and CDR2: SGDLS and YYNGEE. The trim removed 5 bases at V and 8 bases at J, leaving 11 bases unmatched. The CDR3 extends over 15 amino acids. CDR3 in amino acids: CASRPFAGGLYEQFF. Here the CDR3 DNA reads TGTGCCAGCAGACCCTTCGCGGGGGGGCTCTATGAGCAGTTCTTC.

The gene calls are TRBV10-1 and TRBJ1-2; TRBD1 aligns across 8 bases. The CDR3 has 15 amino acids. V lost 8 bases to trimming and J lost 1 base; unmatched junction nucleotides: 9. Germline CDR1 reads WNHNN; CDR2 reads SYGVQD (reference sequence). Here the CDR3 reads CASADRGRSNYGYTF. The CDR3 DNA is TGCGCCAGCGCCGACAGGGGAAGAAGTAACTATGGCTACACCTTC.

V is TRBV6-6 and J is TRBJ2-2, with TRBD1 as a possible D gene (5 bases). CDR3 length equals 14 residues. Trimming cost V 6 bases and J 4 bases, with 12 bases left between them. Germline assignment: CDR1 MNHNY and CDR2 SVGAGI (reference sequence). The CDR3 bases are TGTGCCAGCAGAAACCAGGGCCTCACCGGGGAGCTGTTTTTT. Protein sequence: CASRNQGLTGELFF.

The chain carries TRBV11-2 and TRBJ1-4, with 7 positions matching TRBD1. The CDR3 runs 14 residues. Germline V gene lookup returns CDR1 SGHAT and CDR2 FQNNGV. V lost 5 bases, J lost 4 bases, and 4 bases stayed unmatched. CDR3 coding DNA: TGTGCCAGCAGCCCGGACAGGAGTAATGAAAAACTGTTTTTT. Its translation: CASSPDRSNEKLFF.

The chain joins TRBV28 to TRBJ2-3; 8 nucleotides align to TRBD1. The CDR3 extends over 15 amino acids. In germline, CDR1 is MDHEN, CDR2 SYDVKM. After removal of 3 bases from V and 2 bases from J, the junction contained 4 bases not matched to a gene. CDR3 DNA: TGTGCCAGCAGTTTTGGACAGGGCCCCACAGATACGCAGTATTTT. It is translated as CASSFGQGPTDTQYF.

The chain has TRBV23-1 and TRBJ1-1, with a tentative D call TRBD1 (6 bases). TRBV23-1 is given ORF status, its function remaining uncertain. V shed 2 bases and J shed 1 base, with 14 bases lying between them. This CDR3 has 16 residues. DNA for the CDR3: TGCGCCAGCAGTCAACCCCGTCGGGGGGCGAACACTGAAGCTTTCTTT. Protein sequence: CASSQPRRGANTEAFF.

The chain carries TRBV19 and TRBJ1-5; 7 nucleotides match TRBD1. The V segment lost 2 bases and the J segment 9 bases; nucleotides outside the gene matches: 10. CDR3 size: 15 residues. The V gene's germline CDR1 is LNHDA and CDR2 SQIVND (reference sequence). This CDR3 is CASSIRTGALGPQHF. The DNA of the CDR3 is TGTGCCAGTAGTATACGCACAGGGGCTCTCGGGCCCCAGCATTTT.

The gene calls are TRBV5-4 and TRBJ1-2, with TRBD1 identical over 8 bases. Trimming took 3 bases from V and 4 from J; bases not matched to a gene: 11. Germline lookup yields CDR1 SGHNT and CDR2 YYREEE (reference sequence). This CDR3 comprises 16 residues. CDR3 amino acids: CASSSMGQAPGYGYTF. CDR3 sequence (DNA): TGTGCCAGCAGCTCTATGGGACAGGCCCCAGGCTATGGCTACACCTTC.

The chain couples TRBV6-2 or TRBV6-3 to TRBJ2-6; a weak D match, TRBD2 (5 bases). The CDR3 totals 15 residues. Trimming cost V 6 bases and J 7 bases, with 16 bases left between them. CDR1 MNHEY and CDR2 SVGEGT come from the germline V gene. CDR3 in DNA: TGTGCCAGCAGCTCGCCCTTCCGGGGAGCCAACGTCCTGACTTTC. Protein sequence: CASSSPFRGANVLTF.

The chain couples TRBV6-5 to TRBJ1-1, with D possibly matching TRBD1 (5 bases). The V gene's germline CDR1 is MNHEY and CDR2 SVGAGI. The CDR3 contains 14 residues. V lost 5 bases and J 0 bases, leaving 10 bases between the germline ends. For the CDR3, the DNA is TGTGCCAGCAGTACCACACAGGTGAACACTGAAGCTTTCTTT. Translation: CASSTTQVNTEAFF.

Here the CDR3 reads CASSLEPASGGLNEQFF. CDR3 sequence (DNA): TGCGCCAGCAGCTTGGAACCTGCGTCGGGGGGGCTGAATGAGCAGTTCTTC. The chain recombines TRBV5-1 with TRBJ2-1; 8 bases are shared with TRBD2. The J segment lost 7 bases and the V segment lost 0 bases, leaving 12 bases of the junction unmatched. Germline CDR1 is SGHRS and CDR2 is YFSETQ. The CDR3 consists of 17 residues.

This chain joins TRBV7-2 and TRBJ2-7; 9 bases are shared with TRBD1. The V gene's germline CDR1 is SGHTA and CDR2 FQGNSA. The trim removed 5 bases at V and 3 bases at J, leaving 8 bases unmatched. The CDR3 is 15 residues long. Here the CDR3 reads CASSLTGTGSYEQYF. CDR3 bases: TGTGCCAGCAGCCTCACTGGGACAGGGAGCTACGAGCAGTACTTC.

The V call is TRBV27, the J call TRBJ1-5; 7 bases match TRBD1. Losses at the gene ends were 5 bases for V and 7 bases for J; bases not matched to a gene: 8. There are 14 residues in the CDR3. From germline, CDR1 is MNHEY and CDR2 SMNVEV (reference sequence). The CDR3 nucleotides are TGTGCCAGCAGTCCCCAATGGACAGGCCAGCCCCAGCATTTT. Amino acid sequence: CASSPQWTGQPQHF.

The chain is built from TRBV7-2 and TRBJ1-5, with D perhaps matching TRBD1 (5 bases). This CDR3 region has 14 residues. CDR1 and CDR2 from the germline V gene are SGHTA and FQGNSA. V gave up 6 bases and J gave up 7 bases, with 16 bases separating them. The CDR3 spells CASSTTGPDQPQHF. The CDR3 DNA reads as TGTGCCAGCAGTACTACAGGCCCTGACCAGCCCCAGCATTTT.

This rearrangement joins TRBV6-5 to TRBJ1-2, with 8 bases matching TRBD1. This CDR3 comprises 12 residues. After removal of 10 bases from V and 4 bases from J, the junction contained 5 bases not matched to a gene. Germline CDR1 and CDR2: MNHEY and SVGAGI. The CDR3 reads CATGGQGYGYTF. The CDR3 DNA follows: TGTGCCACGGGCGGACAGGGCTATGGCTACACCTTC.

This clone has just a few counts. The CDR3 nucleotides read TGTGCCAGCAGCGTAGAGGGGGCCCCGGACTCACCCCTCCACTTT. This translates into CASSVEGAPDSPLHF. The chain uses TRBV9 and TRBJ1-6; 7 bases match TRBD1. Germline assignment: CDR1 SGDLS and CDR2 YYNGEE. There are 15 residues in the CDR3. V lost 0 bases and J lost 10; bases outside the gene matches: 7.

J is TRBJ2-5 and V is TRBV20-1; 8 nucleotides line up with TRBD1. CDR1 is DFQATT, CDR2 SNEGSKA, per germline (reference sequence). There are 14 residues in the CDR3. V shed 3 bases, J shed 4 bases, and the junction held 7 bases outside the gene matches. Here the CDR3 reads CSASLDRVGETQYF. In nucleotides, the CDR3 is TGCAGTGCTAGTTTGGACAGGGTTGGAGAGACCCAGTACTTC.

CDR3 in amino acids: CASSRQGETQYF. DNA of the CDR3: TGTGCCAGCAGCCGACAGGGTGAGACCCAGTACTTC. The rearrangement uses TRBV11-1 and TRBJ2-5; 7 positions match TRBD1. With 5 bases clipped from V and 5 bases from J, the junction kept 2 bases outside the gene matches. CDR3 length equals 12 residues. Germline V gene lookup returns CDR1 SGHAT and CDR2 FQDESV (reference sequence).

CDR3 in amino acids: CATSDLGLAGADTQYF. The CDR3 nucleotides read TGTGCCACCAGTGATTTGGGGCTAGCGGGAGCAGATACGCAGTATTTT. This sequence joins TRBV24-1 and TRBJ2-3, with 10 bases lining up with TRBD2. Germline V gene sequence: CDR1 KGHDR, CDR2 SFDVKD. V dropped 0 bases and J dropped 4; count of bases not matched to a gene: 3. CDR3 length: 16 residues.

The chain carries TRBV15 and TRBJ2-3; weak D call: TRBD2 (5 bases). CDR1 is LNHNV and CDR2 is YYDKDF in the germline V gene (reference sequence). V lost 4 bases, J lost 5 bases, and 7 bases lay in between. The CDR3 is 12 residues long. The CDR3 region is CATSKTRDTQYF. CDR3 nucleotide sequence: TGTGCCACCAGCAAAACTAGAGATACGCAGTATTTT.

The CDR3 DNA follows: TGTGCCAGCAGCTTAGGCGGTGGAGGGAACTCCTACGAGCAGTACTTC. The encoded protein is CASSLGGGGNSYEQYF. The genes are TRBV11-2 and TRBJ2-7, with TRBD2 as a possible D gene (6 bases). The CDR3 contains 16 residues. Germline V lookup: CDR1 SGHAT, CDR2 FQNNGV. V lost 1 base and J lost 0, with 13 bases in between.